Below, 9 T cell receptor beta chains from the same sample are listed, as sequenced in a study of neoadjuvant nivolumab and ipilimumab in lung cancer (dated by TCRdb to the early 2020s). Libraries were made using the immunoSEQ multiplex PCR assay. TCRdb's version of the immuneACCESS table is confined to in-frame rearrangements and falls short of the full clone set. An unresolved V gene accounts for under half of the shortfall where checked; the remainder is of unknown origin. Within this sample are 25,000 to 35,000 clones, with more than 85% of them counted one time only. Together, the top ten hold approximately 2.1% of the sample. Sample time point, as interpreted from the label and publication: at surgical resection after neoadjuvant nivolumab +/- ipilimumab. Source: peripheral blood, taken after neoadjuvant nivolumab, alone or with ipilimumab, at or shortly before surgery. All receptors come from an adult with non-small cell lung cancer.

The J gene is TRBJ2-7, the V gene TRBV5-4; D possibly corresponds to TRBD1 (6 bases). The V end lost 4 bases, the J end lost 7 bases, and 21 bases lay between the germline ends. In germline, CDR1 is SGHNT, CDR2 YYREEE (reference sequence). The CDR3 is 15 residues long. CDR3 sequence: CASSQGTTQTDEQYF. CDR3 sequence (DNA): TGTGCCAGCAGCCAGGGGACAACCCAAACTGATGAGCAGTACTTC. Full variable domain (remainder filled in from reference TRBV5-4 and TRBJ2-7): ETGVTQSPTHLIKTRGQQVTLRCSSQSGHNTVSWYQQALGQGPQFIFQYYREEENGRGNFPPRFSGLQFPNYSSELNVNALELDDSALYLCASSQGTTQTDEQYFGPGTRLTVT.

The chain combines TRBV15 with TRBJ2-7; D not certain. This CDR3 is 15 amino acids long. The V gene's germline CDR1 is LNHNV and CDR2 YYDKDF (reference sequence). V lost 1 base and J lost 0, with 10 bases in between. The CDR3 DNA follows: TGTGCCACCAGCAGAGTTGTGGCAGGCTCCTACGAGCAGTACTTC. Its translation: CATSRVVAGSYEQYF.

As DNA, the CDR3 is TGCAGCGTTGGAGGGTTGGAAGAGCTGTTTTTT. It is translated as CSVGGLEELFF. V and J are TRBV29-1 and TRBJ2-2; D might be TRBD2 (5 bases). CDR1 and CDR2 (germline): SQVTM, ANQGSEA. The CDR3 length is 11 residues. The ends were cut back, 4 bases at V and 11 bases at J, with 11 bases in the middle.

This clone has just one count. The CDR3 region has the DNA TGTGCCAGCACTGGGGGTGGAGGGGCCCTCTCTGGAAACACCATATATTTT. Translated: CASTGGGGALSGNTIYF. The chain recombines TRBV2 with TRBJ1-3, with a tentative D call TRBD1 (5 bases). CDR1 and CDR2 from the germline V gene are SNHLY and FYNNEI. Trimming stripped 7 bases from V and 0 bases from J, with 19 bases between. The CDR3 totals 17 residues.

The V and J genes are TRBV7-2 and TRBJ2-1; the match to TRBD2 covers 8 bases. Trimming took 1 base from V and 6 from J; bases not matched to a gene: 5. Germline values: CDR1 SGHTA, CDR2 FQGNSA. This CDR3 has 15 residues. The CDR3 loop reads CASSLGTSGANEQFF. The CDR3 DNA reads TGTGCCAGCAGCTTAGGAACTAGCGGAGCCAATGAGCAGTTCTTC.

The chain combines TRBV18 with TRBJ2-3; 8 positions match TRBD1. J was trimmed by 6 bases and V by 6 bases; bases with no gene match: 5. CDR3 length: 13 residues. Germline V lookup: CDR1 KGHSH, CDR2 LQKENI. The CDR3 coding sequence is TGTGCCAGCTCGACAGGGGCGGCGGATACGCAGTATTTT. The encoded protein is CASSTGAADTQYF.

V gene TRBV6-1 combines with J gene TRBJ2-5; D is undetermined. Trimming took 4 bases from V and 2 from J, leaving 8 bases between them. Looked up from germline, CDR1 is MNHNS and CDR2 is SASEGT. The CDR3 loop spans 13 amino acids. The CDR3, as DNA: TGTGCCAGCAGTGCTACAGTGCAAGAGACCCAGTACTTC. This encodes CASSATVQETQYF.

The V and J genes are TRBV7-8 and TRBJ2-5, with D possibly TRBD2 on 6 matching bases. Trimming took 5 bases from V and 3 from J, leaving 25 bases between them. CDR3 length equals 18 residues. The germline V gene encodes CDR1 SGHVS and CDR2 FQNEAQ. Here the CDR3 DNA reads TGTGCCAGCAGCCCCGGGCGGGTTTTGCGGCGGGGTAAAGAGACCCAGTACTTC. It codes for CASSPGRVLRRGKETQYF. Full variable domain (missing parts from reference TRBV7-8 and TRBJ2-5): GAGVSQSPRYKVAKRGQDVALRCDPISGHVSLFWYQQALGQGPEFLTYFQNEAQLDKSGLPSDRFFAERPEGSVSTLKIQRTQQEDSAVYLCASSPGRVLRRGKETQYFGPGTRLLVL.

CDR3 bases: TGTGCCAGCAGCTGGGGGGATGGCTACACCTTC. Its translation is CASSWGDGYTF. The V gene is TRBV5-5, the J gene TRBJ1-2; D may be TRBD1 (5 bases). The germline gives CDR1 SGHKS, CDR2 YYEKEE (reference sequence). Trimming pared 3 bases from V and 6 bases from J, leaving 6 bases between. The CDR3 length is 11 residues. The full variable domain, rest sourced from reference TRBV5-5 and TRBJ1-2, is DAGVTQSPTHLIKTRGQQVTLRCSPISGHKSVSWYQQVLGQGPQFIFQYYEKEERGRGNFPDRFSARQFPNYSSELNVNALLLGDSALYLCASSWGDGYTFGSGTRLTVV.